This paragraph reports one T cell receptor (beta chain). The antigen is not known. Unmatched junction bases numbered 7, after V lost 3 bases and J lost 10 bases. CDR1 SGHTA and CDR2 FQGNSA come from the germline V gene. CDR3 length equals 13 residues. These data belong to a study of T cell repertoires in cytomegalovirus infection. Study-level background: Indications came from public TCR beta signatures; they pointed to CMV infection and to a matching HLA type. Whole-study findings and limits: Totalled public TCR beta family frequency picked out people who carried CMV plus the relevant HLA. HLA-C-restricted CMV-specific TCR beta clonotypes prevailed in the ex vivo response.

TCRdb fed the reads into MiXCR, producing one record per CDR3 protein. The sample includes 510,000 or so distinct CDR3 sequences, roughly 29% seen only once; the top ten take under 15%. The rearrangement uses TRBV7-2 and TRBJ2-3; 7 bases match TRBD1. The receptor was isolated from a human donor in good health (CMV status not recorded). Some clones in this sample may be carry-over from other donors' samples. Sequences were obtained from PBMCs. In nucleotides, the CDR3 is TGTGCCAGCAGCTTCCCAGGGGGATACGCGCAGTATTTT. The encoded protein is CASSFPGGYAQYF.